This T cell receptor beta chain was captured in a study of cytomegalovirus exposure and HLA in healthy donors. Notes on the study in general: A later analysis showed that HLA-associated TCR beta chains had undergone more clonal expansion than equally common others.

The CDR3 length is 16 residues. Trimming stripped 1 base from V and 7 bases from J, with 17 bases between. Germline assignment: CDR1 MGHRA and CDR2 YSYEKL. Comments on this clone: Its antigen is still unknown.

This PCR relied on a set of 60 Vbeta primers and 13 Jbeta primers. Produced via immunoSEQ multiplex PCR; TCRdb's table is partial and in-frame only. The table lists about 100,000 clones, 81% of them singletons. Sequencing was performed on PBMCs. This clonotype originated in a woman aged 70-85 years in good health and CMV-seropositive. The chain joins TRBV4-1 to TRBJ2-1; D is perhaps TRBD2 (6 bases). In DNA, the CDR3 is TGCGCCAGCAGCCAAGGAGTAGGGAGGACACATAATGAGCAGTTCTTC. Protein product: CASSQGVGRTHNEQFF.